A single T cell receptor beta chain is shown here with its context. The antigen is undetermined. Deep-level running was used for the assay. Evenly divided among several immunoSEQ plates was the genomic DNA of each subset. The authors sequenced unsorted PBMC DNA on ten immunoSEQ deep assay plates. Sequenced by immunoSEQ multiplex PCR; TCRdb stores in-frame clones only, minus some. The table shows around 500,000 clones, with 75% to 85% occurring only once. The CDR3 totals 12 residues. Unmatched junction bases numbered 4, after V lost 4 bases and J lost 10 bases. Germline values: CDR1 MGHRA, CDR2 YSYEKL. This record comes from a study of shared clonotypes between healthy human individuals. Findings and limits, study-wide: An effect of sequencing depth on clonotype sharing among donors was expected.

The V gene is TRBV4-1, the J gene TRBJ2-1, with 7 bases fitting TRBD1. The sample comprised PBMCs. This TCR came from a woman aged 40 to 49 in good health. Some clones in this sample may be carry-over from other donors' samples. The CDR3 coding sequence is TGCGCCAGCAGCCGGCGCAGGGGGGAGCAGTTCTTC. Translating gives CASSRRRGEQFF.